The 10 T cell receptor beta chains listed next were all sequenced from one sample in a study of blood T cell repertoires in COVID-19. The method was immunoSEQ multiplex PCR; TCRdb's version includes in-frame clones alone and lacks a portion of them. Here the sample spans 180,000 or so clones, approximately 83% being singletons. What was sequenced was PBMCs or T cells enriched from blood (not recorded which). The receptor set was obtained from a middle-aged man who had recovered from COVID-19.

The rearrangement uses TRBV5-1 and TRBJ1-3; 7 bases agree with TRBD1. Germline-derived CDR1 and CDR2 are SGHRS and YFSETQ. This CDR3 is built from 15 residues. The junction had 1 base not matched to a gene; V was cut back by 0 bases and J by 1 base. CDR3 sequence reads: CASSLEGQSGNTIYF. The CDR3 bases are TGCGCCAGCAGCTTGGAGGGACAGTCTGGAAACACCATATATTTT.

The CDR3 nucleotides read TGTGCCATCAGTGATATGGGTAGAGGGGGCACTGAAGCTTTCTTT. Translated, it gives CAISDMGRGGTEAFF. The chain links TRBV10-3 to TRBJ1-1, with a possible D match to TRBD1 (6 bases). CDR3 length: 15 residues. Germline CDR1 is ENHRY and CDR2 is SYGVKD. The V and J ends lost 3 bases and 4 bases respectively, with 15 bases between them.

The chain has TRBV24-1 and TRBJ2-1; 9 bases are a match to TRBD1. The CDR3 has 15 amino acids. The germline V gene encodes CDR1 KGHDR and CDR2 SFDVKD. V dropped 9 bases and J dropped 6; count of bases not matched to a gene: 11. CDR3 loop: CATGRLGQGRNEQFF. In nucleotides, the CDR3 is TGTGCCACCGGCCGGCTAGGACAGGGGCGCAATGAGCAGTTCTTC.

The chain is built from TRBV6-1 and TRBJ1-1; D call uncertain. Per the germline V gene, CDR1 is MNHNS and CDR2 is SASEGT. With 2 bases removed from V and 5 bases from J, the gap between germline ends came to 9 bases. The CDR3 has 13 residues. The CDR3 nucleotides read TGTGCCAGCAGTGAATTGCGCCGGACTGAAGCTTTCTTT. It encodes CASSELRRTEAFF.

In DNA, the CDR3 is TGCGCCAGCAGCCAAGAAACGGGTGGCTACACCTTC. This encodes CASSQETGGYTF. J is TRBJ1-2 and V is TRBV4-1, with unresolved D. The CDR3 is 12 amino acids. V lost 0 bases and J lost 7, with 6 bases in between. Germline V gene data show CDR1 as MGHRA and CDR2 as YSYEKL.

The chain combines TRBV6-1 with TRBJ1-1; the D gene is possibly TRBD1 (6 bases). V lost 2 bases to trimming and J lost 1 base, with 11 bases between them. CDR1 MNHNS and CDR2 SASEGT come from the germline V gene. CDR3 length: 15 residues. CDR3 nucleotide sequence: TGTGCCAGCAGTGAAAATGGGGGCGCGAACACTGAAGCTTTCTTT. Its translation is CASSENGGANTEAFF.

The chain has TRBV6-2 or TRBV6-3 and TRBJ2-5; 7 nucleotides line up with TRBD1. V lost 2 bases, J lost 2 bases, and 8 bases stayed unmatched. CDR1 and CDR2 (germline): MNHEY, SVGEGT. The length of the CDR3 is 16 residues. Here the CDR3 reads CASSYPAGGVQETQYF. CDR3 DNA: TGTGCCAGCAGTTACCCCGCAGGGGGTGTTCAAGAGACCCAGTACTTC.

This clone showed up just once. The chain is built from TRBV7-8 and TRBJ1-1; TRBD1 is a possible D gene (6 bases). Germline V CDR1 and CDR2: SGHVS, FQNEAQ. The ends were cut back, 5 bases at V and 4 bases at J, with 11 bases in the middle. The CDR3 runs 13 residues. CDR3 sequence: CASSRARGTEAFF. The DNA of the CDR3 is TGTGCCAGCAGCCGCGCCAGGGGCACTGAAGCTTTCTTT. The entire variable domain, with the rest obtained from reference TRBV7-8 and TRBJ1-1, is as follows: GAGVSQSPRYKVAKRGQDVALRCDPISGHVSLFWYQQALGQGPEFLTYFQNEAQLDKSGLPSDRFFAERPEGSVSTLKIQRTQQEDSAVYLCASSRARGTEAFFGQGTRLTVV.

The chain employs TRBV19 and TRBJ1-6; D call uncertain. Germline V gene sequence: CDR1 LNHDA, CDR2 SQIVND (reference sequence). The CDR3 length is 12 residues. With 7 bases removed from V and 12 bases from J, the gap between germline ends came to 13 bases. The CDR3: CASKGGPGPLHF. The CDR3 bases are TGTGCCAGTAAAGGCGGGCCCGGACCCCTCCACTTT.

The J gene is TRBJ2-7, the V gene TRBV19; D gene ambiguous. Germline loops: CDR1 LNHDA, CDR2 SQIVND (reference sequence). Deletions cut 5 bases from V and 6 bases from J, with 20 bases between. The CDR3 length is 15 residues. The CDR3 DNA sequence: TGTGCCAGTAGTTCCCCGACCAGAACCGGCGGCGAGCAGTACTTC. This translates into CASSSPTRTGGEQYF.